The 31 T cell receptor beta chains below all came from one sample that was sequenced in a study of cytomegalovirus exposure and HLA in healthy donors. Both 60 Vbeta primers and 13 Jbeta primers went into the PCR. Sequenced by immunoSEQ multiplex PCR; TCRdb stores in-frame clones only, minus some. The profile covers around 99,000 clones, with roughly 82% appearing a single time and roughly 2.6% taken by the ten largest. Sequencing used PBMCs. The receptors stem from a man aged 25-45 years in good health and CMV-seropositive.

The V and J genes are TRBV14 and TRBJ2-3, with 9 positions matching TRBD2. Losses at the gene ends were 4 bases for V and 5 bases for J; bases not matched to a gene: 7. Germline V CDR1 and CDR2: SGHDN, FVKESK. CDR3 length: 15 residues. The CDR3 is CASSLSGGREDTQYF. The CDR3 DNA is TGTGCCAGCAGCCTTAGCGGGGGCAGGGAAGATACGCAGTATTTT.

This clone came up once. The genes are TRBV29-1 and TRBJ1-1; D is unclear. The CDR3 spans 13 residues. The germline gives CDR1 SQVTM, CDR2 ANQGSEA. With 7 bases removed from V and 0 bases from J, the gap between germline ends came to 12 bases. This chain's CDR3 is CSGEDGMNTEAFF. The CDR3 region has the DNA TGCAGCGGAGAAGATGGCATGAACACTGAAGCTTTCTTT.

This chain links TRBV7-9 with TRBJ2-2, with 10 bases identical to TRBD2. Germline V gene lookup returns CDR1 SEHNR and CDR2 FQNEAQ (reference sequence). The CDR3 has 19 residues. V lost 2 bases, J lost 3 bases, and 12 bases stayed unmatched. CDR3 nucleotide sequence: TGTGCCAGCAGCTTATCTCGCCCCGGCCTAGCGGGAGACACCGGGGAGCTGTTTTTT. Translating it yields CASSLSRPGLAGDTGELFF.

This chain uses TRBV5-1 with TRBJ1-4; possible D gene TRBD1, 6 bases. CDR3 size: 16 residues. Germline CDR1 reads SGHRS; CDR2 reads YFSETQ. V was cut by 2 bases and J by 7 bases, with 18 bases left in between. In nucleotides, the CDR3 is TGCGCCAGCAGCTTAGGTAACAGGGAGAATGGTGAAAAACTGTTTTTT. Protein product: CASSLGNRENGEKLFF.

This clone was picked up a small number of times. The chain has TRBV6-1 and TRBJ2-3; 14 bases align to TRBD2. There are 14 residues in the CDR3. The junction had 4 bases not matched to a gene; V was cut back by 8 bases and J by 6 bases. CDR1 MNHNS and CDR2 SASEGT come from the germline V gene. The CDR3 nucleotides are TGTGCCAGCCGACTAGCGGGGGGGCCGGATACGCAGTATTTT. This translates into CASRLAGGPDTQYF.

The chain joins TRBV5-1 to TRBJ1-6; the D gene is possibly TRBD1 (6 bases). Trimming shortened V by 6 bases and J by 0 bases, and 10 bases separated the two germline ends. There are 15 residues in the CDR3. Germline CDR1 is SGHRS and CDR2 is YFSETQ. This chain's CDR3 is CASTDRSSYNSPLHF. CDR3 nucleotide sequence: TGCGCCAGCACTGACAGGTCCTCCTATAATTCACCCCTCCACTTT.

The V gene is TRBV7-2, the J gene TRBJ2-1; 10 bases are shared with TRBD2. Germline CDR1 reads SGHTA; CDR2 reads FQGNSA. The CDR3 totals 14 residues. The trim removed 3 bases at V and 7 bases at J, leaving 3 bases unmatched. CDR3 nucleotides: TGTGCCAGCAGCTTCTGGACTAGCGGAAATGAGCAGTTCTTC. Translated: CASSFWTSGNEQFF.

The V call is TRBV2, the J call TRBJ2-5, with 10 positions matching TRBD1. The J call is in doubt because the DNA end fits TRBJ2-7 better. Per germline, CDR1 SNHLY and CDR2 FYNNEI. The CDR3 has 15 residues. The CDR3 coding sequence is TGTGCCAGCAGTGAATTTAGGACAGGGGGCTACGAGCAGTACTTC. This codes for CASSEFRTGGYEQYF.

The V gene is TRBV12-2, the J gene TRBJ1-5; the table's D call TRBD1 went unverified against the DNA. TRBV12-2 is noted as a pseudogene. The length of the CDR3 is 14 residues. The CDR3 nucleotides are TGTGCAAGTCGCTTAGTATGGGACAGGCGGCCCCAGCATTTT. Translated: CASRLVWDRRPQHF.

V usage is TRBV7-9 and J usage is TRBJ2-5; no firm D call. V lost 3 bases and J 5 bases, leaving 13 bases between the germline ends. The germline V gene encodes CDR1 SEHNR and CDR2 FQNEAQ (reference sequence). The CDR3 runs 14 residues. Here the CDR3 DNA reads TGTGCCAGCAGCTTCTCCCCAGGTGATGAGACCCAGTACTTC. This sequence encodes CASSFSPGDETQYF. Drawing the rest from reference TRBV7-9 and TRBJ2-5, the complete variable domain is DTGVSQNPRHKITKRGQNVTFRCDPISEHNRLYWYRQTLGQGPEFLTYFQNEAQLEKSRLLSDRFSAERPKGSFSTLEIQRTEQGDSAMYLCASSFSPGDETQYFGPGTRLLVL.

This clone was seen a single time. The chain joins TRBV15 to TRBJ1-1, with no clear D. The CDR3 length is 15 residues. V dropped 1 base and J dropped 1 base, with 10 bases sitting between them. Germline V CDR1 and CDR2: LNHNV, YYDKDF (reference sequence). The CDR3 coding sequence is TGTGCCACCAGCAGAGTTGGACTGACGAACACTGAAGCTTTCTTT. As protein: CATSRVGLTNTEAFF.

The CDR3 sequence is CASRFGTSGYNEQFF. Here the CDR3 DNA reads TGTGCCAGTAGATTCGGGACTAGCGGGTACAATGAGCAGTTCTTC. The rearrangement joins TRBV19 to TRBJ2-1; 12 nucleotides match TRBD2. Germline V gene lookup returns CDR1 LNHDA and CDR2 SQIVND (reference sequence). The CDR3 runs 15 residues. V dropped 6 bases and J dropped 4; count of bases not matched to a gene: 4.

This clone was counted once. A read error may produce the germline difference seen at one junction end. The chain joins TRBV2 to TRBJ2-4, with D perhaps matching TRBD2 (7 bases). Germline-derived CDR1 and CDR2 are SNHLY and FYNNEI. CDR3 size: 19 residues. The CDR3 is CASSATPNGGAFGQIVQYF. CDR3 bases: TGTGCCAGCAGCGCTACTCCTAATGGGGGGGCTTTTGGCCAAATCGTTCAGTATTTC.

The rearrangement links TRBV5-8 to TRBJ1-2, with TRBD1 identical over 8 bases. Germline CDR1 and CDR2: SGHTS and YDEGEE. The length of the CDR3 is 14 residues. Trimming at V came to 5 bases and at J to 7 bases, leaving 10 bases not matched to a gene. DNA of the CDR3: TGTGCCAGCAGGGAACTCGGACAGGGAACTGGCTACACCTTC. It codes for CASRELGQGTGYTF.

This clone has only one observation. This chain joins TRBV14 and TRBJ1-2; a weak D match, TRBD1 (6 bases). V was trimmed by 4 bases and J by 8 bases, leaving 14 bases between them. Germline CDR1 reads SGHDN; CDR2 reads FVKESK. CDR3 length: 13 residues. The CDR3 DNA sequence: TGTGCCAGCAGCCTATCGACAGGTTTAGGCTACACCTTC. Translated, it gives CASSLSTGLGYTF.

The chain has TRBV11-2 and TRBJ1-3, with D unclear. CDR3 length equals 16 residues. Germline assignment: CDR1 SGHAT and CDR2 FQNNGV. Trimming took 4 bases from V and 0 from J, leaving 13 bases between them. CDR3 region: CASSSYRRGSGNTIYF. DNA of the CDR3: TGTGCCAGCAGCTCATACCGCCGCGGCTCTGGAAACACCATATATTTT.

V and J are TRBV28 and TRBJ1-6; 12 bases line up with TRBD1. CDR1 MDHEN and CDR2 SYDVKM come from the germline V gene. J was trimmed by 13 bases and V by 6 bases; bases with no gene match: 4. The CDR3 is 13 amino acids. DNA of the CDR3: TGTGCCAGCAGGGGGGACAGGGGGCATCCCCTCCACTTT. This encodes CASRGDRGHPLHF.

J is TRBJ1-5 and V is TRBV15, with D uncertain. This CDR3 contains 15 residues. CDR1 is LNHNV, CDR2 YYDKDF, per germline (reference sequence). With 5 bases removed from V and 3 bases from J, the gap between germline ends came to 14 bases. The CDR3 DNA follows: TGTGCCACCAGCCCAAGGTTAGCCTCCAATCAGCCCCAGCATTTT. The encoded protein is CATSPRLASNQPQHF.

The J gene is TRBJ2-1, the V gene TRBV21-1; TRBD1, the D gene given by the table, was not confirmed from the DNA. TRBV21-1 is termed a pseudogene. The CDR3 has 15 amino acids. The CDR3 is CASSKGQGSYNEQFF. The CDR3 nucleotides read TGTGCCAGCAGCAAAGGACAGGGGTCCTACAATGAGCAGTTCTTC.

The J gene is TRBJ2-5, the V gene TRBV10-3; no clear D. The V and J ends lost 4 bases and 5 bases respectively, with 5 bases between them. Per the germline V gene, CDR1 is ENHRY and CDR2 is SYGVKD. The CDR3 is 11 amino acids. This chain's CDR3 is CAISAEETQYF. Written as DNA, the CDR3 is TGTGCCATCAGTGCGGAGGAGACCCAGTACTTC.

The chain uses TRBV5-1 and TRBJ1-3; weak D call: TRBD1 (6 bases). The CDR3 is 16 amino acids. Germline CDR1 and CDR2: SGHRS and YFSETQ. Trimming shortened V by 5 bases and J by 0 bases, and 15 bases separated the two germline ends. The CDR3 region has the DNA TGCGCCAGCAGAGAAGAAGGGGGGGCCTCTGGAAACACCATATATTTT. Its protein product is CASREEGGASGNTIYF. Together with reference TRBV5-1 and TRBJ1-3, the CDR3 gives the full variable domain: KAGVTQTPRYLIKTRGQQVTLSCSPISGHRSVSWYQQTPGQGLQFLFEYFSETQRNKGNFPGRFSGRQFSNSRSEMNVSTLELGDSALYLCASREEGGASGNTIYFGEGSWLTVV.

The chain's CDR3 is CASSPEGHLGKTQYF. CDR3 nucleotide sequence: TGTGCCAGCAGCCCAGAAGGTCACCTAGGCAAGACCCAGTACTTC. The V gene is TRBV7-8, the J gene TRBJ2-5; D is uncertain. This CDR3 is 15 amino acids long. The V gene's germline CDR1 is SGHVS and CDR2 FQNEAQ. V lost 5 bases and J 6 bases, leaving 19 bases between the germline ends.

CDR3 DNA: TGTGCCAGCAGTGAATTCAAGGGGAGCGGGCGGCCGTCGGAGACCCAGTACTTC. It yields the protein CASSEFKGSGRPSETQYF. The rearrangement links TRBV2 to TRBJ2-5; the D gene is possibly TRBD2 (6 bases). The CDR3 runs to 18 residues. V was trimmed by 2 bases and J by 5 bases, leaving 24 bases between them. Germline CDR1 reads SNHLY; CDR2 reads FYNNEI.

This clone has more than one count but fewer than ten. The genes are TRBV19 and TRBJ1-4, with TRBD1 matching over 7 bases. CDR1 is LNHDA and CDR2 is SQIVND in the germline V gene (reference sequence). This CDR3 is 13 amino acids long. The V segment lost 1 base and the J segment 7 bases; nucleotides outside the gene matches: 0. The CDR3 DNA reads as TGTGCCAGTAGTATAGGGACAGGTGAAAAACTGTTTTTT. This translates into CASSIGTGEKLFF.

This clone was detected once. The CDR3 here is CASSGSPGQGAFGDTQYF. As DNA, the CDR3 is TGTGCCAGCAGCGGTTCACCGGGACAGGGGGCTTTCGGGGATACGCAGTATTTT. The rearrangement links TRBV9 to TRBJ2-3; 12 positions agree with TRBD1. The CDR3 runs to 18 residues. Germline V CDR1 and CDR2: SGDLS, YYNGEE. With V trimmed by 3 bases and J by 6 bases, 14 bases remained unmatched.

This chain connects TRBV5-1 to TRBJ2-5, with 9 bases aligning to TRBD2. The tail of the sequence fits TRBJ2-7 better, so the J call may be wrong. The CDR3 runs 15 residues. Germline V gene data show CDR1 as SGHRS and CDR2 as YFSETQ. In DNA form, the CDR3 reads TGCGCCAGCAGCTTGGTAGCGGGGGCAACCTACGAGCAGTACTTC. Amino acid sequence: CASSLVAGATYEQYF.

This clone was seen a few times. Germline is not matched at one junction end, which may reflect a read error. In DNA, the CDR3 is TGTTCCAGCAGCTTAGGATTGGAGGGGTTGTCACCCCTCCACTTT. This translates into CSSSLGLEGLSPLHF. The rearrangement uses TRBV7-9 and TRBJ1-6, with D possibly matching TRBD1 (5 bases). CDR1 and CDR2 (germline): SEHNR, FQNEAQ (reference sequence). The CDR3 has 15 residues.

The gene calls are TRBV30 and TRBJ2-2, with 14 positions matching TRBD2. This CDR3 has 19 amino acids. Looked up from germline, CDR1 is GTSNPN and CDR2 is SVGIG (reference sequence). V lost 3 bases to trimming and J lost 1 base; unmatched junction nucleotides: 10. The CDR3 is CAWRKVLTSGGGNTGELFF. The CDR3 region has the DNA TGTGCCTGGAGGAAAGTCTTGACTAGCGGGGGGGGGAACACCGGGGAGCTGTTTTTT.

A note on this clone: An end of the junction differs from the germline gene, which may be a read error. The V and J genes are TRBV6-6 and TRBJ2-6; possible D gene TRBD2, 6 bases. The CDR3 length is 14 residues. Germline V gene sequence: CDR1 MNHNY, CDR2 SVGAGI (reference sequence). The DNA of the CDR3 is TGTGCCAGCAGTTGGGACTCTGGGGCCAACGGCCTGACTTTC. Its protein product is CASSWDSGANGLTF.

The chain combines TRBV5-1 with TRBJ2-5; 13 nucleotides align to TRBD2. V lost 4 bases and J lost 4; bases outside the gene matches: 4. Germline CDR1 is SGHRS and CDR2 is YFSETQ. The CDR3 is 15 amino acids. The CDR3 DNA reads TGCGCCAGCAGCCGGACTAGCGGGGGATCAGAGACCCAGTACTTC. Protein sequence: CASSRTSGGSETQYF.

V gene TRBV6-5 combines with J gene TRBJ2-3; TRBD2 might be the D (5 bases). Trimming removed 5 bases from V and 1 base from J, with 10 bases in between. The CDR3 runs to 14 residues. Germline CDR1 reads MNHEY; CDR2 reads SVGAGI. CDR3 in DNA: TGTGCCAGCAGTCGGGGTGGGGGCACAGATACGCAGTATTTT. This encodes CASSRGGGTDTQYF.